The 25 T cell receptor beta chains given below trace back to one sample, sequenced in a study of T cells in Graves' hyperthyroidism and ophthalmopathy. RNA transcripts yielded amplified TCR beta CDR3 regions. HTBI primers drove first-round RT-PCR of the TCR CDR3. TCRdb reprocessed the multiplex PCR reads with MiXCR, giving one entry per CDR3 protein. The sample yields about 410,000 distinct CDR3 sequences, roughly 14% seen once. The sequencing sample was made of blood. All receptors derive from a young man with Graves' ophthalmopathy.

This clonotype has ten or more counts. The chain recombines TRBV3-1 with TRBJ1-5; perhaps TRBD1 as D (6 bases). Germline V gives CDR1 LGHDT, CDR2 YNNKEL (reference sequence). V lost 1 base and J 6 bases, leaving 10 bases between the germline ends. This CDR3 is built from 14 residues. The CDR3 here is CASSQGQGRQPQHF. In DNA, the CDR3 is TGTGCCAGCAGCCAAGGGCAGGGGCGTCAGCCCCAGCATTTT.

With regard to this clonotype: A much larger clone lies one base from this, so it may be a read error. The genes are TRBV7-3 and TRBJ1-1; D unclear. Per germline, CDR1 SGHTA and CDR2 FQGTGA. This CDR3 comprises 15 residues. The V gene lost 3 bases and the J gene lost 3 bases, with 14 bases spanning the gap. Here the CDR3 DNA reads TGTGCCAGCAGCTTTTCGGCAGGAATGGACACTGAAGCTTTCTTT. Translating gives CASSFSAGMDTEAFF. Combining the CDR3 with reference TRBV7-3 and TRBJ1-1 gives the whole variable domain GAGVSQTPSNKVTEKGKYVELRCDPISGHTALYWYRQSLGQGPEFLIYFQGTGAADDSGLPNDRFFAVRPEGSVSTLKIQRTERGDSAVYLCASSFSAGMDTEAFFGQGTRLTVV.

This sequence joins TRBV4-2 and TRBJ1-2, with TRBD1 matching over 9 bases. Germline V lookup: CDR1 LGHNA, CDR2 YNFKEQ. The CDR3 loop spans 15 amino acids. Germline trimming cut 2 bases from V and 4 bases from J; bases unmatched to any gene: 5. The CDR3 coding sequence is TGTGCCAGCAGCCAACGTACAGGGGGCACCTATGGCTACACCTTC. Its protein product is CASSQRTGGTYGYTF.

About this clonotype itself: An end of the junction differs from the germline gene, which may be a read error. The rearrangement uses TRBV12-3 or TRBV12-4 and TRBJ2-5, with TRBD1 matching 9 bases. The CDR3 consists of 14 residues. The CDR3 loop is CAGSPRTGEETQYF. The CDR3 coding sequence is TGTGCCGGCAGTCCCCGGACAGGGGAAGAGACCCAGTACTTC.

There are many counts of this clonotype. The rearrangement uses TRBV5-1 and TRBJ2-1; possibly TRBD2 for D (6 bases). The CDR3 runs to 15 residues. V was clipped by 4 bases and J by 0 bases, with 11 bases between them. The germline V gene has CDR1 SGHRS and CDR2 YFSETQ. CDR3 bases: TGCGCCAGCAGCCCGGGACTGAACTCCTACAATGAGCAGTTCTTC. It encodes CASSPGLNSYNEQFF.

This chain links TRBV4-1 with TRBJ2-5; 10 bases line up with TRBD1. CDR3 size: 15 residues. With V trimmed by 3 bases and J by 5 bases, 6 bases remained unmatched. Per germline, CDR1 MGHRA and CDR2 YSYEKL. The CDR3 DNA follows: TGCGCCAGCAGCCAGGGACAGGGGAGGAGGGAGACCCAGTACTTC. Residues: CASSQGQGRRETQYF.

The rearrangement uses TRBV11-2 and TRBJ2-7; D unresolved. Trimming took 6 bases from V and 0 from J, leaving 15 bases between them. Germline CDR1 is SGHAT and CDR2 is FQNNGV. There are 15 residues in the CDR3. The CDR3 region is CASSQGRSFSYEQYF. DNA of the CDR3: TGTGCCAGCAGTCAAGGCAGGAGCTTCTCCTACGAGCAGTACTTC.

This clonotype was observed many times. The chain recombines TRBV30 with TRBJ1-2, with D unresolved. This CDR3 region has 12 residues. From germline, CDR1 is GTSNPN and CDR2 SVGIG (reference sequence). V was clipped by 3 bases and J by 8 bases, with 13 bases between them. The CDR3 spells CAWRGRAMGYTF. In DNA form, the CDR3 reads TGTGCCTGGAGAGGTCGGGCTATGGGCTACACCTTC.

This clonotype appeared many times. This chain connects TRBV20-1 to TRBJ2-3, with D possibly matching TRBD1 (5 bases). Germline loops: CDR1 DFQATT, CDR2 SNEGSKA (reference sequence). The V and J ends lost 0 bases and 0 bases respectively, with 10 bases between them. The CDR3 consists of 15 residues. The CDR3 protein is CSARDSAGSTDTQYF. The CDR3 DNA reads TGCAGTGCTAGAGATTCGGCAGGGAGCACAGATACGCAGTATTTT.

This clonotype has a count of ten or more. The chain recombines TRBV6-2 or TRBV6-3 with TRBJ2-5; D unclear. Looked up from germline, CDR1 is MNHEY and CDR2 is SVGEGT. V was shortened by 0 bases and J by 1 base, with 6 bases between the two germline ends. The CDR3 contains 14 residues. CDR3 protein: CASSYSNAQETQYF. CDR3 DNA: TGTGCCAGCAGTTACTCGAACGCCCAAGAGACCCAGTACTTC.

V usage is TRBV6-1 and J usage is TRBJ2-1, with TRBD2 matching 12 bases. The J segment lost 4 bases and the V segment lost 5 bases, leaving 15 bases of the junction unmatched. Germline lookup yields CDR1 MNHNS and CDR2 SASEGT. The CDR3 runs to 19 residues. CDR3 amino acids: CASSFRGGLAGSSYNEQFF. The CDR3 DNA reads as TGTGCCAGCAGTTTTCGGGGGGGACTAGCGGGCTCGTCGTACAATGAGCAGTTCTTC.

This clonotype came up many times. The chain is built from TRBV10-3 and TRBJ2-1; D is unclear. Germline V lookup: CDR1 ENHRY, CDR2 SYGVKD. Deletions cut 6 bases from V and 1 base from J, with 7 bases between. The length of the CDR3 is 13 residues. The CDR3 DNA follows: TGTGCCATCAGACAGACTTCCTACAATGAGCAGTTCTTC. Protein: CAIRQTSYNEQFF.

This clonotype was counted many times. V is TRBV15 and J is TRBJ1-5; D perhaps matches TRBD1 (6 bases). The V and J ends lost 1 base and 0 bases respectively, with 10 bases between them. In germline, CDR1 is LNHNV, CDR2 YYDKDF (reference sequence). The CDR3 runs to 16 residues. Here the CDR3 reads CATSRARGLSNQPQHF. For the CDR3, the DNA is TGTGCCACCAGCAGAGCCAGGGGACTTAGCAATCAGCCCCAGCATTTT.

There are many counts of this clonotype. The rearrangement uses TRBV12-3 or TRBV12-4 and TRBJ2-6; the D gene is possibly TRBD1 (5 bases). V was clipped by 2 bases and J by 2 bases, with 13 bases between them. The CDR3 loop spans 17 amino acids. This CDR3 is CASSLSAGKAGANVLTF. CDR3 DNA: TGTGCCAGCAGTTTATCGGCAGGGAAGGCTGGGGCCAACGTCCTGACTTTC.

This clonotype was observed many times. This chain's CDR3 is CASSHKGGPLGSYEQYF. The CDR3 coding sequence is TGTGCCAGCAGCCACAAGGGGGGGCCGCTCGGATCCTACGAGCAGTACTTC. The chain is built from TRBV5-5 and TRBJ2-7; tentative D call: TRBD2 (7 bases). The CDR3 runs to 17 residues. Germline values: CDR1 SGHKS, CDR2 YYEKEE (reference sequence). Trimming took off 4 bases at V and 1 base at J, with 21 bases between the two ends.

The table lists this clonotype with a few counts. The chain couples TRBV7-9 to TRBJ1-1; 8 positions agree with TRBD1. Germline CDR1 is SEHNR and CDR2 is FQNEAQ (reference sequence). V lost 6 bases, J lost 0 bases, and 6 bases stayed unmatched. The CDR3 is 15 amino acids. CDR3 bases: TGTGCCAGCAGGCGTCCCAGGGGGCTGAACACTGAAGCTTTCTTT. Translating gives CASRRPRGLNTEAFF.

This clonotype was seen a few times. The chain links TRBV10-2 to TRBJ1-2; D is undetermined. The CDR3 covers 13 residues. Germline CDR1 WSHSY, CDR2 SAAADI. V lost 7 bases, J lost 7 bases, and 16 bases lay in between. Here the CDR3 reads CASTLGFPSGYTF. The CDR3 DNA is TGCGCCAGCACGTTAGGGTTCCCGTCTGGCTACACCTTC.

V and J are TRBV7-8 and TRBJ2-1; TRBD2 aligns across 10 bases. Germline values: CDR1 SGHVS, CDR2 FQNEAQ. Losses at the gene ends were 4 bases for V and 9 bases for J; bases not matched to a gene: 6. The CDR3 sequence is 14 residues long. The DNA for the CDR3 is TGTGCCAGCAGCTGGGGGACTAGCGTTACTGAGCAGTTCTTC. This sequence encodes CASSWGTSVTEQFF.

This clonotype has ten or more counts. The V and J genes are TRBV7-8 and TRBJ2-3; the D gene is possibly TRBD1 (5 bases). The CDR3 consists of 14 residues. The germline gives CDR1 SGHVS, CDR2 FQNEAQ. Trimming removed 4 bases at V and 6 bases at J, with 14 bases between. The CDR3 region has the DNA TGTGCCAGCAGCTCAGGGAACAGCCCGGATACGCAGTATTTT. Its translation: CASSSGNSPDTQYF. Complete variable domain (other parts from reference TRBV7-8 and TRBJ2-3): GAGVSQSPRYKVAKRGQDVALRCDPISGHVSLFWYQQALGQGPEFLTYFQNEAQLDKSGLPSDRFFAERPEGSVSTLKIQRTQQEDSAVYLCASSSGNSPDTQYFGPGTRLTVL.

This clonotype has a handful of counts. The V and J genes are TRBV14 and TRBJ2-3; a weak D match, TRBD1 (6 bases). In germline, CDR1 is SGHDN, CDR2 FVKESK. The CDR3 consists of 15 residues. V was trimmed by 3 bases and J by 0 bases, leaving 10 bases between them. The CDR3 reads CASSQLQGSTDTQYF. Here the CDR3 DNA reads TGTGCCAGCAGCCAGTTACAGGGCAGCACAGATACGCAGTATTTT.

This clonotype was seen a few times. The V call is TRBV7-9, the J call TRBJ2-2; 8 bases line up with TRBD2. Germline CDR1 and CDR2: SEHNR and FQNEAQ (reference sequence). The CDR3 has 14 residues. The V segment lost 7 bases and the J segment 6 bases; nucleotides outside the gene matches: 7. The CDR3 sequence is CASKGRGAAGELFF. CDR3 DNA: TGTGCCAGCAAGGGGCGGGGGGCGGCCGGGGAGCTGTTTTTT.

This clonotype was recorded many times. This chain links TRBV6-1 with TRBJ2-1, with 13 bases that match TRBD2. The V gene end was trimmed by 6 bases and the J gene end by 10 bases; junction bases not matched to a gene: 12. Germline CDR1 MNHNS, CDR2 SASEGT. The CDR3 is 16 amino acids. CDR3 region: CASRGLAGFGLWEQFF. CDR3 in DNA: TGTGCCAGCAGGGGACTAGCGGGATTCGGTCTTTGGGAGCAGTTCTTC.

The V call is TRBV11-3, the J call TRBJ1-2; 10 bases match TRBD1. The CDR3 sequence is 14 residues long. Germline values: CDR1 SGHNT, CDR2 YENEEA. Trimming removed 5 bases from V and 4 bases from J; junction bases left unmatched: 4. DNA of the CDR3: TGTGCCAGCAGCACGAGGACAGGGGGCTATGGCTACACCTTC. This gives the protein CASSTRTGGYGYTF. Supplemented by reference TRBV11-3 and TRBJ1-2, the full variable domain reads EAGVVQSPRYKIIEKKQPVAFWCNPISGHNTLYWYLQNLGQGPELLIRYENEEAVDDSQLPKDRFSAERLKGVDSTLKIQPAELGDSAVYLCASSTRTGGYGYTFGSGTRLTVV.

This clonotype turned up a few times. V and J are TRBV10-2 and TRBJ1-5; D unclear. The germline V gene has CDR1 WSHSY and CDR2 SAAADI. This CDR3 is 13 amino acids long. Trimming shortened V by 6 bases and J by 2 bases, and 8 bases separated the two germline ends. Written as DNA, the CDR3 is TGCGCCAGCAGAGGCTTAGGCAATCAGCCCCAGCATTTT. Its translation is CASRGLGNQPQHF.

Remarks on this clonotype: A much larger clone differs by one base, so this may be a read error. This sequence joins TRBV6-2 or TRBV6-3 and TRBJ1-1, with 7 bases lining up with TRBD1. The CDR3 consists of 13 residues. Trimming cost V 5 bases and J 3 bases; bases outside gene matches: 3. Germline V gene data show CDR1 as MNHEY and CDR2 as SVGEGT. The CDR3 DNA reads as TGTGCCAGCAGTACCACAGGGGACACTGAAGCTTTCTTT. This sequence encodes CASSTTGDTEAFF.